This T cell receptor (beta chain) was identified in a study of T cell responses to AZD1222 COVID-19 vaccine. In the case of this clone: Its antigen remains unidentified.

Profiled with immunoSEQ multiplex PCR; TCRdb holds only in-frame clones, not every one. This table has approximately 75,000 clones, roughly 84% appearing once. CDR1 is MNHNY and CDR2 is SVGAGI in the germline V gene (reference sequence). The CDR3 extends over 16 amino acids. Between the trimmed V and J ends, which lost 6 bases and 2 bases, there was a span of 17 bases. Regarding the study as a whole: Baseline seropositivity characterized only a handful of AZD1222 recipients. Clonal diversity was possibly underestimated; the donors were predominantly white British and more often female. Only after the peak T cell response were repertoires sampled.

The receptor was derived from an adult who received the AZD1222 COVID-19 vaccine. Here the sequenced sample was peripheral blood, taken 28 days after the second AZD1222 dose. This chain joins TRBV6-6 and TRBJ1-5, with D hard to call. CDR3 protein: CASSRGQVGGNQPQHF. The CDR3 DNA reads as TGTGCCAGCAGCCGCGGTCAGGTCGGTGGCAATCAGCCCCAGCATTTT.